This TCR beta chain originates from a study of cytomegalovirus exposure and HLA in healthy donors. General study points: Near-uniform donor sequencing depth was presumed by presence/absence analyses.

Both 60 Vbeta primers and 13 Jbeta primers went into the PCR. Some clones are missing from TCRdb's copy, which holds only in-frame ones; the method was immunoSEQ multiplex PCR. The listing records 200,000 to 250,000 clones. The germline V gene has CDR1 SGHAT and CDR2 FQNNGV. The CDR3 length is 15 residues. The V segment lost 3 bases and the J segment 5 bases; nucleotides outside the gene matches: 9. About this clone itself: Antigen unknown.

V usage is TRBV11-2 and J usage is TRBJ2-5; TRBD2 matches at 7 bases. Sequencing was done on a sample of PBMCs. The origin of this receptor is a girl under 10 years old in good health and CMV-seropositive. CDR3 amino acids: CASSFRGRAVETQYF. The CDR3 region has the DNA TGTGCCAGCAGCTTTCGTGGGAGGGCGGTTGAGACCCAGTACTTC.